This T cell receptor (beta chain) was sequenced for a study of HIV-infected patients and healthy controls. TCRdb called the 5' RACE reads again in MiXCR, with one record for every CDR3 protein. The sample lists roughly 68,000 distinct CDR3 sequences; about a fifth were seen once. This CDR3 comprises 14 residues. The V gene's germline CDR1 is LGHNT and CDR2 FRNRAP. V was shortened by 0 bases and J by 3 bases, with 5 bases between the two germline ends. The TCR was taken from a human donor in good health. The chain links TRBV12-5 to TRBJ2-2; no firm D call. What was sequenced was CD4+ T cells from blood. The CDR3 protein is CASGLVGYTGELFF. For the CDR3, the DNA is TGTGCTAGTGGTTTGGTCGGCTACACCGGGGAGCTGTTTTTT.